The text below deals with one TCR beta chain. The target antigen is unknown. Additional autoimmune diseases, uncontrolled infections, pregnancy or lactation disqualified patients. The germline gives CDR1 MDHEN, CDR2 SYDVKM. CDR3 length: 15 residues. V gave up 6 bases and J gave up 10 bases; unmatched junction bases: 12. This specimen comes from a study of Graves' ophthalmopathy and Graves' hyperthyroidism. Amplifying from RNA transcripts, the study obtained TCR beta CDR3 regions. In the first round, RT-PCR was carried out with HTBI primers, and a multiplex PCR formed the second round. TCRdb called the multiplex PCR reads again in MiXCR, with one record for every CDR3 protein. The top ten hold around 3.1% of the sample, which has hundreds of thousands of distinct CDR3 sequences, roughly 21% seen once. Overall study results and limits: Ophthalmopathy versus stable hyperthyroidism: 13-signature model gave less than 90% sensitivity, 81.08% specificity. For predicting ophthalmopathy progression, the model had about 64% sensitivity and 72% to 85% specificity.

Material: peripheral blood. The clonotype comes from a woman aged 18-29 years with stable Graves' hyperthyroidism. The gene calls are TRBV28 and TRBJ1-6; TRBD1 matches 7 bases. This CDR3 reads CASSPPGQNLSPLHF. The CDR3 bases are TGTGCCAGCAGCCCCCCGGGACAGAATTTGTCACCCCTCCACTTT.